This is a list of T cell receptor beta chains from one sample in a study of cytotoxic CD8 clonotypes in ibrutinib-treated CLL. Libraries were prepared by immunoSEQ multiplex PCR; TCRdb keeps only in-frame clonotypes and omits some of them. The sample lists around 70,000 clones, 75% to 95% occurring once. Sample: PBMCs, taken after 12 months of ibrutinib treatment. Receptor source: a human donor with chronic lymphocytic leukemia. Each CDR3 is given with its conserved first and last residue.

15,TRBV7-6,TRBJ2-7,CASSLVGTTTSEQYF
12,TRBV29-1,TRBJ2-7,CSVAPTGNEQYF
13,TRBV29-1,TRBJ2-1,CSVVTRWGNEQFF
13,TRBV19,TRBJ1-1,CASSQRMNTEAFF
14,TRBV9,TRBJ1-2,CASSLVPGGYGYTF
15,TRBV6-5,TRBJ2-5,CASSRPPRVGETQYF
13,TRBV6-1,TRBJ1-1,CASSEVQDDETFF
16,TRBV5-1,TRBJ1-4,CASSLTGGATNEKLFF
17,TRBV7-6,TRBJ2-5,CASSITGTSDSWETQYF
14,TRBV27,TRBJ2-7,CASSSIGQGYEQYF
17,TRBV13,TRBJ2-1,CASNPQTGHIEGGEQFF
14,TRBV27,TRBJ2-2,CASRTKGDTGELFF
12,TRBV7-6,TRBJ2-5,CASSLPQETQYF
12,TRBV27,TRBJ1-2,CASSLGPLGYTF
14,TRBV6-5,TRBJ1-5,CASSLMTGNQPQHF
14,TRBV28,TRBJ2-7,CASSLPGALYEQYF
17,TRBV5-5,TRBJ2-7,CASSLGQGVRGSYEQYF
14,TRBV27,TRBJ2-7,CASSLGHSAYEQYF